The entry that follows covers one T cell receptor beta chain sequence. Its antigen remains unidentified. Libraries used 5'RACE template switching adding universal primer site and UMIs. TCRdb reprocessed the 5' RACE reads; each CDR3 protein has one entry and no DNA is given. The table lists a few hundred thousand distinct CDR3 sequences. This CDR3 is 15 amino acids long. Germline CDR1 KGHSH, CDR2 LQKENI. The source of the sample is a study of T cells expressing NK-cell markers. Study background: The study sequenced eight donors, seven HCMV-seropositive and one seronegative.

Study results and limitations: CD8+ T cells in 5 or 6 donors included dominant NKG2C+ clonotypes at roughly 1.0-7.5%.

J is TRBJ1-1 and V is TRBV18. The source material was blood T cells: a sorted CD56 or NKG2C T cell subset, CD4+ or CD8+ T cells, or bulk PBMC T cells (not recorded which). The sequence was obtained from a man aged 18-69 years in good health. The CDR3 here is CASSPTGGGDTEAFF.